The source of this T cell receptor beta chain is a study of T cell changes during pregnancy in multiple sclerosis. Generated by immunoSEQ multiplex PCR, the TCRdb table keeps only in-frame clones and is missing some. Here the sample spans roughly 29,000 clones, roughly nine tenths being singletons. The V end lost 1 base, the J end lost 5 bases, and 20 bases lay between the germline ends. Germline V lookup: CDR1 SNHLY, CDR2 FYNNEI. The CDR3 extends over 17 amino acids. The sequence was collected from a female donor with multiple sclerosis, enrolled in a pregnancy study. V usage is TRBV2 and J usage is TRBJ1-2, with D perhaps TRBD1 (5 bases). The sample here was CD8+ T cells from peripheral blood mononuclear cells, taken before pregnancy. The CDR3 loop reads CASSEENRLTYGYGYTF. The CDR3 nucleotides read TGTGCCAGCAGTGAAGAAAACAGGCTGACTTATGGGTATGGCTACACCTTC.